The clone carrying this T cell receptor beta chain was observed once. Its antigen is unknown. These data belong to a study of blood T cells in healthy people across ages. Looking at the study overall: Template switching captured about one barcoded beta molecule per two T cells.

The CDR3 runs 13 residues. V gave up 5 bases and J gave up 6 bases, with 13 bases separating them. Germline CDR1 and CDR2: LNHNV and YYDKDF (reference sequence). Broader study findings: A greater number of naive CD4+ cells and higher diversity distinguished long-lived donors from aged donors. As naive T cell percentage varied, TCR beta diversity correlated strongly with it.

With a J-beta primer mix and a sample-barcoded 5' primer, a second PCR ran about 7 to 12 cycles. A template-switch adaptor containing 12 random nucleotides labeled each cDNA molecule. A single record per CDR3 protein comes from TCRdb applying MiXCR to the 5' RACE reads. The sample lists more than 800,000 distinct CDR3 sequences, around 26% occurring once. The receptor comes from a woman over 75 in good health. The material sequenced was blood. V usage is TRBV15 and J usage is TRBJ1-1; D is undetermined. Here the CDR3 DNA reads TGTGCCACCAGCTTTGAGGTGGAGGCTGAAGCTTTCTTT. Translating it yields CATSFEVEAEAFF.